These 9 T cell receptor beta chains were all obtained from the same sample, sequenced in a study of PD-L1 blockade in urothelial cancer. TCRdb's copy holds only in-frame clones and misses some; the assay was immunoSEQ multiplex PCR. Of over 100,000 clones in the sample, more than 85% were seen once. Time point described: peripheral blood 6 weeks after treatment start. Sequenced material: PBMCs, taken around atezolizumab (anti-PD-L1) treatment. The source of these receptors is a man between 60 and 75 years old with urothelial cancer.

The CDR3 nucleotides are TGTGCCAGCAGTTCACCCCGAGAGACTAGCGACGAGCAGTACTTC. Protein: CASSSPRETSDEQYF. The rearrangement links TRBV6-5 to TRBJ2-7; 8 bases align to TRBD2. Unmatched junction bases numbered 10, after V lost 4 bases and J lost 5 bases. The CDR3 contains 15 residues. Germline CDR1 is MNHEY and CDR2 is SVGAGI.

J is TRBJ2-6 and V is TRBV28, with a tentative D call TRBD1 (7 bases). V was clipped by 6 bases and J by 0 bases, with 15 bases between them. The CDR3 contains 17 residues. The germline V gene encodes CDR1 MDHEN and CDR2 SYDVKM. CDR3 in DNA: TGTGCCAGCAGGTCAGGGGGGCCTTTCTCTGGGGCCAACGTCCTGACTTTC. This translates into CASRSGGPFSGANVLTF.

The V gene is TRBV30, the J gene TRBJ2-5; 13 bases fit TRBD2. Unmatched junction bases numbered 8, after V lost 4 bases and J lost 0 bases. The CDR3 length is 17 residues. Germline CDR1 is GTSNPN and CDR2 is SVGIG (reference sequence). The CDR3 sequence: CAWKRTSGGSYQETQYF. CDR3 in DNA: TGTGCCTGGAAACGGACTAGCGGGGGATCGTACCAAGAGACCCAGTACTTC.

V is TRBV7-8 and J is TRBJ1-2; TRBD1 might be the D (6 bases). V lost 0 bases and J lost 4, with 15 bases in between. This CDR3 has 16 residues. Germline assignment: CDR1 SGHVS and CDR2 FQNEAQ. The CDR3 DNA is TGTGCCAGCAGCTTAGCAAGACAGGAAGCCATCTATGGCTACACCTTC. Protein: CASSLARQEAIYGYTF. Full variable domain (rest looked up from reference TRBV7-8 and TRBJ1-2): GAGVSQSPRYKVAKRGQDVALRCDPISGHVSLFWYQQALGQGPEFLTYFQNEAQLDKSGLPSDRFFAERPEGSVSTLKIQRTQQEDSAVYLCASSLARQEAIYGYTFGSGTRLTVV.

The V call is TRBV15, the J call TRBJ2-5; D perhaps matches TRBD2 (6 bases). Trimming took off 5 bases at V and 1 base at J, with 14 bases between the two ends. Germline V lookup: CDR1 LNHNV, CDR2 YYDKDF (reference sequence). CDR3 size: 15 residues. The CDR3 bases are TGTGCCACCAGCGAAGCGGAGGGTCCCCAAGAGACCCAGTACTTC. Translated: CATSEAEGPQETQYF. Filled out from reference TRBV15 and TRBJ2-5, the complete variable domain reads DAMVIQNPRYQVTQFGKPVTLSCSQTLNHNVMYWYQQKSSQAPKLLFHYYDKDFNNEADTPDNFQSRRPNTSFCFLDIRSPGLGDTAMYLCATSEAEGPQETQYFGPGTRLLVL.

The V and J genes are TRBV4-2 and TRBJ2-2, with D possibly TRBD2 on 6 matching bases. CDR1 is LGHNA, CDR2 YNFKEQ, per germline. V was trimmed by 0 bases and J by 6 bases, leaving 11 bases between them. This CDR3 is 15 amino acids long. The CDR3 nucleotides are TGTGCCAGCAGCCAAGAAACGGGAGCTGCCGGGGAGCTGTTTTTT. Its protein product is CASSQETGAAGELFF.

The chain couples TRBV2 to TRBJ2-5; the match to TRBD2 covers 11 bases. The V gene's germline CDR1 is SNHLY and CDR2 FYNNEI. The CDR3 covers 15 residues. With 6 bases clipped from V and 1 base from J, the junction kept 4 bases outside the gene matches. Written as DNA, the CDR3 is TGTGCCAGCAGGACTAGCGGGGTTGTCCAAGAGACCCAGTACTTC. This codes for CASRTSGVVQETQYF. Looking up the rest from reference TRBV2 and TRBJ2-5 gives the full variable domain: EPEVTQTPSHQVTQMGQEVILRCVPISNHLYFYWYRQILGQKVEFLVSFYNNEISEKSEIFDDQFSVERPDGSNFTLKIRSTKLEDSAMYFCASRTSGVVQETQYFGPGTRLLVL.

V is TRBV7-2 and J is TRBJ2-1; 8 bases match TRBD2. This CDR3 contains 14 residues. V was pared by 1 base and J by 7 bases, with 3 bases of the junction left unmatched. Germline CDR1 is SGHTA and CDR2 is FQGNSA. CDR3 sequence: CASSLGTSPNEQFF. The CDR3 bases are TGTGCCAGCAGCTTAGGGACTAGCCCGAATGAGCAGTTCTTC.

The rearrangement uses TRBV23-1 and TRBJ2-5, with TRBD1 as a possible D gene (6 bases). TRBV23-1 is given ORF status, its function remaining uncertain. The V and J ends lost 2 bases and 1 base respectively, with 8 bases between them. The CDR3 runs to 14 residues. The CDR3 region is CASSQTGPQETQYF. CDR3 DNA: TGCGCCAGCAGTCAAACAGGGCCCCAAGAGACCCAGTACTTC.